The T cell receptor beta chain under discussion was sequenced for a study of blood T cell repertoires in COVID-19. The germline V gene encodes CDR1 SGHNT and CDR2 YYREEE (reference sequence). Trimming took off 3 bases at V and 3 bases at J, with 16 bases between the two ends. The CDR3 length is 15 residues. Method: immunoSEQ multiplex PCR; TCRdb's copy keeps in-frame clones and lacks some. Among 250,000 to 350,000 clones listed, roughly 80% were seen once. The gene calls are TRBV5-4 and TRBJ2-7; D remains unclear. This receptor was taken from a human donor with COVID-19, enrolled during active disease. The donor label of this sample is uncertain. The sample consisted of peripheral blood. In DNA form, the CDR3 reads TGTGCCAGCAGCTCCTCCGACATTAGAGACTACGAGCAGTACTTC. The encoded protein is CASSSSDIRDYEQYF.